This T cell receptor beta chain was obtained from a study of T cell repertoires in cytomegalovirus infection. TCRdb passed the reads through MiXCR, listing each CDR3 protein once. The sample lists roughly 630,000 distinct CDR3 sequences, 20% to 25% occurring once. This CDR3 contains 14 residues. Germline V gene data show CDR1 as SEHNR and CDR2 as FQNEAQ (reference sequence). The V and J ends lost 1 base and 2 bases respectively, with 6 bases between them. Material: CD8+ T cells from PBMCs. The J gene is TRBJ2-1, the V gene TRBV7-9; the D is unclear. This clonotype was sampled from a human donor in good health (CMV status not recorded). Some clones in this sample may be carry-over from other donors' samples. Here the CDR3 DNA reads TGTGCCAGCAGCTTAGTTCGAACCTACAATGAGCAGTTCTTC. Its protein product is CASSLVRTYNEQFF.